The table lists the clone carrying this TCR beta chain with a few counts. The antigen is not known. This entry is derived from a study of T-cell reconstitution after alpha-beta-depleted transplantation in children. General observations from the study: It was newly produced T cells that mostly accounted for T-cell counts and diversity one year after transplant. The origin of high day-60 TCRbeta diversity in some patients lay in surviving recipient T cells and thymic progenitors. Expanded graft clones, several hundred of them, were reportedly the source of alpha-beta T cells about two months after transplant.

Unique molecular identifiers were incorporated during preparation of the TCRbeta library. TCRdb ran MiXCR on the PCR reads and lists one entry per CDR3 protein. The sample lists 700,000 to 850,000 distinct CDR3 sequences, less than 20% seen once, with approximately 5% in the top ten. V dropped 7 bases and J dropped 6 bases, with 22 bases sitting between them. There are 15 residues in the CDR3. Germline V gives CDR1 SGHVS, CDR2 FQNEAQ. This sequence originates from a male patient aged 10-17 years who had a stem cell transplant for acute lymphoblastic leukemia, so the T cells may come from the graft donor. V gene TRBV7-8 combines with J gene TRBJ2-7, with D perhaps TRBD1 (5 bases). This sample comprised PBMCs, mostly from graft donor cells, obtained 360 days after TCRalphabeta/CD19-depleted stem cell transplant. CDR3 sequence: CASTHFLGAQSEQYF. The CDR3 DNA sequence: TGTGCCAGCACCCACTTCTTAGGGGCCCAGAGCGAGCAGTACTTC.